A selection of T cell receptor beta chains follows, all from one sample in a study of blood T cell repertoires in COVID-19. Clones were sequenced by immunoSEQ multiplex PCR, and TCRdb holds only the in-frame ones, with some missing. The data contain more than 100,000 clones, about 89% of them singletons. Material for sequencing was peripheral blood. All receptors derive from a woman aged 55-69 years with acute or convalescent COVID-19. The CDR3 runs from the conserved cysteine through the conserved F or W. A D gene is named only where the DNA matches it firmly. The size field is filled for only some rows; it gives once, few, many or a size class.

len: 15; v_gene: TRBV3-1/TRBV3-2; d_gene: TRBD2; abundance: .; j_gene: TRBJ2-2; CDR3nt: TGTGCCAGCAGCCTGGGACTAGCCGGGACCGGGGAGCTGTTTTTT; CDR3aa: CASSLGLAGTGELFF
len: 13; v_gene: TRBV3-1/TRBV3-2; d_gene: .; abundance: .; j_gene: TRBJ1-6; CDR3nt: TGTGCCAGCAGCCAAGGGGGCGGATCACCCCTCCACTTT; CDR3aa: CASSQGGGSPLHF
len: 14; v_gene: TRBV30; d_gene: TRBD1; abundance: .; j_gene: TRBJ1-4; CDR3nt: TGTGCCTGGAGTGTGACAGGGGGGGATGAAAAACTGTTTTTT; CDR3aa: CAWSVTGGDEKLFF
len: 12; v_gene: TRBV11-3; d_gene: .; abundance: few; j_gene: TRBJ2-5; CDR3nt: TGTGCCAGCAGCTTCGTAGGGGAAACCCAGTACTTC; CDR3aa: CASSFVGETQYF
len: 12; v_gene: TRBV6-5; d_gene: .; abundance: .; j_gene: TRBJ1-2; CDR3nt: TGTGCCAGCACCTCTAAGGGGGGGGGCTACACCTTC; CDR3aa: CASTSKGGGYTF
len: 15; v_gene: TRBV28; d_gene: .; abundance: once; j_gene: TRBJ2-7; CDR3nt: TGTGCCAGCAGTATGGGACATCCTAGCTCCTACGAGCAGTACTTC; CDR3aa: CASSMGHPSSYEQYF
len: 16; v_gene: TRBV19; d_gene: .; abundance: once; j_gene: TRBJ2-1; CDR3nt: TGTGCCAGTAGTATAGAGGTACAGGGCGCCTACAATGAGCAGTTCTTC; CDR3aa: CASSIEVQGAYNEQFF
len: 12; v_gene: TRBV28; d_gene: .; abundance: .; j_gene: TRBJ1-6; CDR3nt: TGTGCCAGCATCTCGGGTAATTCACCCCTCCACTTT; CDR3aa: CASISGNSPLHF
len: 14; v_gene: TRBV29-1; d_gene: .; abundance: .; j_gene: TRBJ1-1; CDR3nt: TGCAGCGTTGAAGGACTGAGACCGAACACTGAAGCTTTCTTT; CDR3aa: CSVEGLRPNTEAFF
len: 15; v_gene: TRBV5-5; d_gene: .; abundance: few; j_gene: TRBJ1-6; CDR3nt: TGTGCCAGCAGTTTTTTTGACGGGGATAATTCACCCCTCCACTTT; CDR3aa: CASSFFDGDNSPLHF
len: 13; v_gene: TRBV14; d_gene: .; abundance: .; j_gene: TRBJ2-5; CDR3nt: TGTGCCAGCAGCCAGCAGCGGGAAGAGACCCAGTACTTC; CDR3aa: CASSQQREETQYF
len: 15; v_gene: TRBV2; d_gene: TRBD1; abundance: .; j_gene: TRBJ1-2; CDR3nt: TGTGCCAGCAGTGAAGCAGAGGACAGGGTGTATGGCTACACCTTC; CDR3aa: CASSEAEDRVYGYTF
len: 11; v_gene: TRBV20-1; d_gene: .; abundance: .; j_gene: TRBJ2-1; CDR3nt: TGCAGTGCTTCCGGGGGCAATGAGCAGTTCTTC; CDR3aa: CSASGGNEQFF
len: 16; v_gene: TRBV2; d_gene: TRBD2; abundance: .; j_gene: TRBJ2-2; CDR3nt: TGTGCCAGCAGGGAACTAGCGCTCGCGAACACCGGGGAGCTGTTTTTT; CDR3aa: CASRELALANTGELFF
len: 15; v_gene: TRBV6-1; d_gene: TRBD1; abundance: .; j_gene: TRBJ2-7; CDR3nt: TGTGCCAGCAGTGAAGAAGGACAGGGGACCTACGAGCAGTACTTC; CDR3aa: CASSEEGQGTYEQYF
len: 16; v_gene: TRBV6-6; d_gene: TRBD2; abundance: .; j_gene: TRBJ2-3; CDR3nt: TGTGCCAGCAGTTCTCAGCGGGAGGGCCTTGGAGATACGCAGTATTTT; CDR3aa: CASSSQREGLGDTQYF
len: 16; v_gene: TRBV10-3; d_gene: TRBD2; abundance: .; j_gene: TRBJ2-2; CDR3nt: TGTGCCTCCCGCGTAGGACTAGCGGGAGAAGGAGGGGAGCTGTTTTTT; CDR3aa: CASRVGLAGEGGELFF
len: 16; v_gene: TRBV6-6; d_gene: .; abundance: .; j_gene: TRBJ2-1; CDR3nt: TGTGCCAGCAGTACCCTACTAGGTCTCCCTGACAATGAGCAGTTCTTC; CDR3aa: CASSTLLGLPDNEQFF
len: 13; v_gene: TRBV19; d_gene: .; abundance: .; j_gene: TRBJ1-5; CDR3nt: TGTGCCAGTAGTTCTCCAGGGTTTCAGCCCCAGCATTTT; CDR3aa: CASSSPGFQPQHF
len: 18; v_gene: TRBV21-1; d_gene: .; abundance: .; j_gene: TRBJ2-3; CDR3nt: .; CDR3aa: CASSKAVASGASTDTQYF
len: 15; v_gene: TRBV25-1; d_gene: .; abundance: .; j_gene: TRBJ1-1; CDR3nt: TGTGCCAGCAGTGAAGGGGGCGGCATGAACACTGAAGCTTTCTTT; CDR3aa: CASSEGGGMNTEAFF
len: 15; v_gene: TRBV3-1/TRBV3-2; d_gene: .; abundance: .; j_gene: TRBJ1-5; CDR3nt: TGTGCCAGCAGCGTAGACAGCCTTAGCAATCAGCCCCAGCATTTT; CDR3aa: CASSVDSLSNQPQHF
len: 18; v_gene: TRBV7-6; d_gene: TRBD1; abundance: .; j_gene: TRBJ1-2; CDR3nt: TGTGCCAGCAGCCGAGACCGGGACAGGCATCTCGGGAACTATGGCTACACCTTC; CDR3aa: CASSRDRDRHLGNYGYTF
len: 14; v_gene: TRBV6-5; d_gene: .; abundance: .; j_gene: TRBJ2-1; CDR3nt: TGTGCCAGCACTTCCGGGAGCGGGCTTGATGAGCAGTTCTTC; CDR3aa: CASTSGSGLDEQFF
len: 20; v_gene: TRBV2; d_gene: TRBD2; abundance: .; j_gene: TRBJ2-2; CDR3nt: TGTGCCAGCAGCCCCCTACTAGCGGGAGGGTCGTTCGCGAACACCGGGGAGCTGTTTTTT; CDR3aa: CASSPLLAGGSFANTGELFF
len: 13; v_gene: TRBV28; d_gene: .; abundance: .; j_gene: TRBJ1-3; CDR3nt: TGTGCCAGCAGTGAACAACAGGTTGACACCATATATTTT; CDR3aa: CASSEQQVDTIYF
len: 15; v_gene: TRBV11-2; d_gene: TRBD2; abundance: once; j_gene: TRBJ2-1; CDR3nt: TGTGCCAGCAGCTTAGAGGCGGGAGGGGGATATGAGCAGTTCTTC; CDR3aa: CASSLEAGGGYEQFF
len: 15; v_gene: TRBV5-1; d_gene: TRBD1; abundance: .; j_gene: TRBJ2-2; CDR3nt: TGCGCCAGCAGCCTGGGACAGATAAACACCGGGGAGCTGTTTTTT; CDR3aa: CASSLGQINTGELFF
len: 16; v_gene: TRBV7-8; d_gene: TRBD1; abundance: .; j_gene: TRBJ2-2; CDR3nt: TGTGCCAGCAGCGTTTACAGGGGACGGAGCACCGGGGAGCTGTTTTTT; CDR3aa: CASSVYRGRSTGELFF
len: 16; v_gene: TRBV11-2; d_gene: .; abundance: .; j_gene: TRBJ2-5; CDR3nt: TGTGCCAGCAGCTCTCTAGCTACGCGATTACAAGAGACCCAGTACTTC; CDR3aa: CASSSLATRLQETQYF
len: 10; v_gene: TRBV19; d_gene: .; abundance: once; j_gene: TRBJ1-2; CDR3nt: TGTGCCACCGAGTCCGGGGGCTACACCTTC; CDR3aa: CATESGGYTF
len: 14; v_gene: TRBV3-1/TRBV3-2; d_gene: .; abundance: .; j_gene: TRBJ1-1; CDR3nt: TGTGCCAGCAGCCAAGGGGGGGGAACAACTGAAGCTTTCTTT; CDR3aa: CASSQGGGTTEAFF
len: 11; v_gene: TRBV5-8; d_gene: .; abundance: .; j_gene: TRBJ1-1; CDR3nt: TGTGCCAGTACACGCAACACTGAAGCTTTCTTT; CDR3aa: CASTRNTEAFF
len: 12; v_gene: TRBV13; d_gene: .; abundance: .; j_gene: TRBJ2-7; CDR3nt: TGTGCCAGCAGCTCGAGCTCCTACGAGCAGTACTTC; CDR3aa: CASSSSSYEQYF
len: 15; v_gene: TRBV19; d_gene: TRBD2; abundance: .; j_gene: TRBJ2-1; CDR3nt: TGTGCCAGTATTCCGACTAGCGGGAGGGCCTTTGAGCAGTTCTTC; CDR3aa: CASIPTSGRAFEQFF
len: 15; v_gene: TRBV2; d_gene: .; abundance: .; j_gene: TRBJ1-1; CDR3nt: TGTGCCAGCAGACCCTGGACAGCTTTGAACACTGAAGCTTTCTTT; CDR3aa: CASRPWTALNTEAFF
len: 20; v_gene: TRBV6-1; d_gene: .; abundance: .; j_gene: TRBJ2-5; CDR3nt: TGTGCCAGCAGTGAAGTCTGGGGTGGCGGGACGTCCTTTTGGGGAGAGACCCAGTACTTC; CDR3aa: CASSEVWGGGTSFWGETQYF
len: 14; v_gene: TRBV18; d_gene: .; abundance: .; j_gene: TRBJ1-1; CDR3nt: TGTGCCAGCTCACCACCGGCACAGCACACTGAAGCTTTCTTT; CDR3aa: CASSPPAQHTEAFF
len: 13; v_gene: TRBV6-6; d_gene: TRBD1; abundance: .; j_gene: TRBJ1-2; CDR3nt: TGTGCCAGCAGTTACTCCGGGACAGCTGGCTACACCTTC; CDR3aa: CASSYSGTAGYTF
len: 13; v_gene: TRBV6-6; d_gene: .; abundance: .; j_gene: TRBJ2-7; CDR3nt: TGTGCCAGCAGCGCCCAGGGGGGCTACGAGCAGTACTTC; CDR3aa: CASSAQGGYEQYF
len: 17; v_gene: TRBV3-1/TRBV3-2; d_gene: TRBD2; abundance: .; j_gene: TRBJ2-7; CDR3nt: TGTGCCAGCAGCCAAGGGGCTAGCGGGAGGGTTCGGGGCGAGCAGTACTTC; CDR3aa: CASSQGASGRVRGEQYF
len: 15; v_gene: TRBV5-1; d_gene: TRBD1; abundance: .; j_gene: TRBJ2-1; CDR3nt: TGCGCCAGCAGCTTGGAGGACAGGGCTTACAATGAGCAGTTCTTC; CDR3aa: CASSLEDRAYNEQFF
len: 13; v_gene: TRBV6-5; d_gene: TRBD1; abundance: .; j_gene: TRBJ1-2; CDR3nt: TGTGCCAGCAGTTTGGGACAGCGGGATGGCTACACCTTC; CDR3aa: CASSLGQRDGYTF
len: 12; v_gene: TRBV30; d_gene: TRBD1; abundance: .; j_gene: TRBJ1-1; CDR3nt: TGTGCCTGGAGTACAGGGGGCACTGAAGCTTTCTTT; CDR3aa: CAWSTGGTEAFF
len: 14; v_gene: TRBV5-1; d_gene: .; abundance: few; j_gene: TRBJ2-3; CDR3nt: TGCGCCAGCAGCTTGGCACAGGCCACAGGTACGCAGTATTTT; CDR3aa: CASSLAQATGTQYF
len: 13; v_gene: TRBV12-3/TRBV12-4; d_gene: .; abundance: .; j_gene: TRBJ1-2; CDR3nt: TGTGCCAGCAGCACAGGGTGGGACTATGGCTACACCTTC; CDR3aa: CASSTGWDYGYTF
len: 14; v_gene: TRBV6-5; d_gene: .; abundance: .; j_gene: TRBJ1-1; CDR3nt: TGTGCCAGCAGTTTCGCCGCGGGTATCACTGAAGCTTTCTTT; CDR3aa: CASSFAAGITEAFF
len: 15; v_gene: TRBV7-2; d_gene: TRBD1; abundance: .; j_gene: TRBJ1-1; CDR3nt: TGTGCCAGCAGCTCTCAGACAGGGGGTCAGGCTGAAGCTTTCTTT; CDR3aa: CASSSQTGGQAEAFF
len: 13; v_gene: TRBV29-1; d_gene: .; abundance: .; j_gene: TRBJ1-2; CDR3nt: TGCAGCGTTGAAGGGGCCTCTGGCTATGGCTACACCTTC; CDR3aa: CSVEGASGYGYTF
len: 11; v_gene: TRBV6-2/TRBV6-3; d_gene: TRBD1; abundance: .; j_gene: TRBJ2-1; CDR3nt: TGTGCCAGCAGTTCAGGGGGAACTCAGTTCTTC; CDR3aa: CASSSGGTQFF
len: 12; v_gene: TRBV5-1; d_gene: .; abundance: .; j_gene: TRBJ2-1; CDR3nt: TGCGCCAGCAGCTTCCTTGGGACAGAGCAGTTCTTC; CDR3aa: CASSFLGTEQFF
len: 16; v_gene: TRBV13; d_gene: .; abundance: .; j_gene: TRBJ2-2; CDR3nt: TGTGCCAGCAGCGCCCGGGGGGCGGGAACCACCGGGGAGCTGTTTTTT; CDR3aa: CASSARGAGTTGELFF
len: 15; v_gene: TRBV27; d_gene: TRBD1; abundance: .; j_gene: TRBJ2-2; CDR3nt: TGTGCCAGCCGGAGACAGGGTGCCTTCACCGGGGAGCTGTTTTTT; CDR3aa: CASRRQGAFTGELFF
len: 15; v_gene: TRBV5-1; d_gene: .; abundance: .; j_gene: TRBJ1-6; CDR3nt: TGCGCCAGCAGCTTGGCCCCAGGGCAGAATTCACCCCTCCACTTT; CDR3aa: CASSLAPGQNSPLHF
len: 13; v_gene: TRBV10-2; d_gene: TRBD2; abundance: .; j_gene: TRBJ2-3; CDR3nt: TGCGCCAGATCAGCGGGAGCTTCGGATACGCAGTATTTT; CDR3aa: CARSAGASDTQYF
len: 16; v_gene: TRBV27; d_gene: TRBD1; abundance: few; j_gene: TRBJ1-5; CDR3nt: TGTGCCAGCAGTTTATTGGGGACAGATAGCAATCAGCCCCAGCATTTT; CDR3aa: CASSLLGTDSNQPQHF
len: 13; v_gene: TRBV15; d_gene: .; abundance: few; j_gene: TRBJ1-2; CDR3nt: TGTGCCACCAGCAGAGATGCCAGCTATGGCTACACCTTC; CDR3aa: CATSRDASYGYTF
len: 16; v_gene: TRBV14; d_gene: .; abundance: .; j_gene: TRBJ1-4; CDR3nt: TGTGCCAGCAGCGGGAACCGGGACAACCTGGAGGAAAAACTGTTTTTT; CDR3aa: CASSGNRDNLEEKLFF
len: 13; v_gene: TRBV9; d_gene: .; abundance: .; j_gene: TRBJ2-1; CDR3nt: TGTGCCAGCAGCGTAAACCCCCCGGATGAGCAGTTCTTC; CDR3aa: CASSVNPPDEQFF